The 15 T cell receptor beta chains listed next were all sequenced from one sample in a study of T-cell reconstitution after alpha-beta-depleted transplantation in children. Unique molecular identifiers were built into the TCRbeta library. TCRdb re-analysed the PCR reads in MiXCR, keeping a single row per CDR3 protein. Among hundreds of thousands of distinct CDR3 sequences listed, under 20% were seen once. Sequencing used PBMCs, mostly from graft donor cells, obtained 360 days after TCRalphabeta/CD19-depleted stem cell transplant. These receptors all come from a boy under two years old who had a stem cell transplant for Wiskott-Aldrich syndrome, so the T cells may come from the graft donor.

This clonotype showed up just a few times. The chain carries TRBV28 and TRBJ1-5; TRBD1 is a possible D gene (6 bases). Looked up from germline, CDR1 is MDHEN and CDR2 is SYDVKM. This CDR3 is 10 amino acids long. V was cut by 11 bases and J by 7 bases, with 9 bases left in between. CDR3 coding DNA: TGTGCCGGAGGGGGGCAGCCCCAGCATTTT. This gives the protein CAGGGQPQHF.

The chain uses TRBV12-3 or TRBV12-4 and TRBJ1-6; TRBD1 aligns across 8 bases. The ends lost 6 bases at V and 9 bases at J; junction bases unmatched: 4. The CDR3 is made up of 13 amino acids. The CDR3 DNA reads as TGTGCCAGCAGACGGACAGGGAGTTCACCCCTCCACTTT. This codes for CASRRTGSSPLHF.

The chain is built from TRBV10-3 and TRBJ1-5, with D unclear. The germline V and J ends were trimmed by 6 bases and 6 bases, with 18 bases remaining between them. The CDR3 has 15 residues. Germline CDR1 and CDR2: ENHRY and SYGVKD. CDR3 in amino acids: CAISLDRQEGQPQHF. The DNA for the CDR3 is TGTGCCATCAGCCTGGACCGGCAAGAGGGTCAGCCCCAGCATTTT.

The table lists this clonotype with a few counts. V usage is TRBV2 and J usage is TRBJ1-2; 8 bases match TRBD1. The junction had 9 bases not matched to a gene; V was cut back by 5 bases and J by 4 bases. The CDR3 loop spans 15 amino acids. The germline V gene has CDR1 SNHLY and CDR2 FYNNEI. The CDR3 DNA follows: TGTGCCAGCAGTTCCGGGACAGGCGGCGGCTATGGCTACACCTTC. It codes for CASSSGTGGGYGYTF.

This clonotype was seen at least ten times. J is TRBJ2-2 and V is TRBV12-3 or TRBV12-4, with 7 bases fitting TRBD2. The J segment lost 0 bases and the V segment lost 1 base, leaving 2 bases of the junction unmatched. The CDR3 sequence is 16 residues long. This CDR3 reads CASSLGAGANTGELFF. The CDR3 DNA sequence: TGTGCCAGCAGTTTAGGGGCGGGGGCGAACACCGGGGAGCTGTTTTTT.

This clonotype came up a few times. The J gene is TRBJ2-5, the V gene TRBV5-1, with D uncertain. V was clipped by 3 bases and J by 5 bases, with 11 bases between them. CDR3 length equals 13 residues. Germline loops: CDR1 SGHRS, CDR2 YFSETQ. CDR3 sequence reads: CASSSPSGETQYF. The CDR3 DNA sequence: TGCGCCAGCAGCTCCCCGTCGGGTGAGACCCAGTACTTC.

This clonotype was picked up a small number of times. The chain has TRBV7-9 and TRBJ2-7, with 14 nucleotides matching TRBD2. Unmatched junction bases numbered 5, after V lost 7 bases and J lost 3 bases. The germline gives CDR1 SEHNR, CDR2 FQNEAQ (reference sequence). The CDR3 has 15 residues. The CDR3 DNA reads TGTGCCAGCACGATCGGGACTAGCGGGAGCTACGAGCAGTACTTC. Amino acid sequence: CASTIGTSGSYEQYF.

The genes are TRBV6-5 and TRBJ1-1; D is perhaps TRBD1 (6 bases). CDR3 length equals 15 residues. Germline V lookup: CDR1 MNHEY, CDR2 SVGAGI. V was clipped by 2 bases and J by 2 bases, with 12 bases between them. CDR3 residues: CASSYLGGPNTEAFF. The CDR3 region has the DNA TGTGCCAGCAGTTACCTCGGGGGCCCTAACACTGAAGCTTTCTTT.

In its sample, this clonotype was seen a few times. V is TRBV4-3 and J is TRBJ1-1; D call uncertain. Germline V lookup: CDR1 LGHNA, CDR2 YSLEER. This CDR3 comprises 13 residues. Trimming stripped 0 bases from V and 5 bases from J, with 7 bases between. CDR3 sequence reads: CASSQEEGTEAFF. In DNA, the CDR3 is TGCGCCAGCAGCCAAGAGGAGGGAACTGAAGCTTTCTTT.

In nucleotides, the CDR3 is TGTGCCACCAGTGCGGTGTCGGGAAAGGGCACCGGGGAGCTGTTTTTT. It specifies CATSAVSGKGTGELFF. The chain is built from TRBV24-1 and TRBJ2-2, with D tentatively TRBD2 (5 bases). The CDR3 is 16 amino acids. V was pared by 5 bases and J by 4 bases, with 16 bases between. Germline CDR1 reads KGHDR; CDR2 reads SFDVKD.

Only a few counts were recorded for this clonotype. For the CDR3, the DNA is TGTGCCATCATGTGGGAGGAGAACACCGGGGAGCTGTTTTTT. Protein: CAIMWEENTGELFF. This chain links TRBV10-3 with TRBJ2-2; possible D gene TRBD2, 6 bases. CDR3 length: 14 amino acids. V was pared by 7 bases and J by 1 base, with 10 bases between. Germline V gene lookup returns CDR1 ENHRY and CDR2 SYGVKD.

The chain employs TRBV5-1 and TRBJ2-3, with 7 bases aligning to TRBD1. The CDR3 extends over 16 amino acids. V shed 0 bases and J 1 base; nucleotides not matched to a gene: 5. CDR1 is SGHRS and CDR2 is YFSETQ in the germline V gene. The CDR3 coding sequence is TGCGCCAGCAGCTTGGAACCGGGACAGCGCACAGATACGCAGTATTTT. Its translation: CASSLEPGQRTDTQYF.

This clonotype has just a few counts. The rearrangement links TRBV4-2 to TRBJ2-5; D ambiguous. CDR1 LGHNA and CDR2 YNFKEQ come from the germline V gene. Trimming pared 1 base from V and 0 bases from J, leaving 9 bases between. The CDR3 has 15 residues. In DNA, the CDR3 is TGTGCCAGCAGCCAAGGTGCGCGGAACCAAGAGACCCAGTACTTC. It encodes CASSQGARNQETQYF.

This clonotype was observed a few times. The chain combines TRBV2 with TRBJ2-7; a possible D gene is TRBD1 (5 bases). V was clipped by 5 bases and J by 9 bases, with 20 bases between them. Germline lookup yields CDR1 SNHLY and CDR2 FYNNEI. CDR3 length: 14 amino acids. The CDR3 is CASSTRASGAGQYF. The CDR3 nucleotides read TGTGCCAGCAGTACTCGCGCAAGTGGGGCCGGGCAGTACTTC.

The chain recombines TRBV6-6 with TRBJ1-2, with D hard to call. CDR3 length: 12 residues. The germline V and J ends were trimmed by 4 bases and 8 bases, with 11 bases remaining between them. Germline CDR1 is MNHNY and CDR2 is SVGAGI (reference sequence). Written as DNA, the CDR3 is TGTGCCAGCAGTTTATACAGAGGGGGCTACACCTTC. It codes for CASSLYRGGYTF.